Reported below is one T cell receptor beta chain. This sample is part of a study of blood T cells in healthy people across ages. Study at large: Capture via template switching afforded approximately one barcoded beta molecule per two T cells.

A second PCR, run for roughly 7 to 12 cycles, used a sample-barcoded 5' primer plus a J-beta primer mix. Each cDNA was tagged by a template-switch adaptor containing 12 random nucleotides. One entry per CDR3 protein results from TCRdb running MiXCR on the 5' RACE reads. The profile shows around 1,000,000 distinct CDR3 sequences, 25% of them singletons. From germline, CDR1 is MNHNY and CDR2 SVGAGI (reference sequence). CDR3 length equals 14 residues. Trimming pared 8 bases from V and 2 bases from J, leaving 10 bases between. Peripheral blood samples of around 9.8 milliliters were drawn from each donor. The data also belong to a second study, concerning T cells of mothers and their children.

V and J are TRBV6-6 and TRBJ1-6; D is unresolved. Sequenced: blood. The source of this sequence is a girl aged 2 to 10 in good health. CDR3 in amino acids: CASSTNTYNSPLHF. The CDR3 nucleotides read TGTGCCAGCTCGACAAACACCTATAATTCACCCCTCCACTTT.